These T cell receptor beta chains were read from a single sample in a study of regulatory T cells in long-lasting Graves disease. TCRdb redid the calling of the multiplex PCR reads with MiXCR, one entry per CDR3 protein. The sample includes over 300,000 distinct CDR3 sequences, around 19% seen only once; the top ten take around 30%. The source was peripheral blood mononuclear cells (PBMCs), collected when the disease was refractory, from a patient treated with antithyroid drugs. The receptors stem from a female donor with Graves disease. Each CDR3 is given with its conserved first and last residue. The D gene is left open where the match is weak. The size field is filled for only some rows; it gives once, few, many or a size class.

j_gene | abundance | v_gene | d_gene | CDR3aa | CDR3nt
TRBJ1-3 | few | TRBV12-3/TRBV12-4 | TRBD1 | CASSQTGDGNTIYF | TGTGCCAGCAGTCAGACAGGGGATGGAAACACCATATATTTT
TRBJ1-2 | . | TRBV10-3 | TRBD1 | CAISESKGQGTRTHYGYTF | TGTGCCATCAGTGAGTCGAAGGGACAGGGGACAAGGACCCACTATGGCTACACCTTC
TRBJ2-5 | many | TRBV6-1 | . | CASSEGGGRPRQETQYF | TGTGCCAGCAGTGAAGGAGGGGGGAGGCCCCGCCAAGAGACCCAGTACTTC
TRBJ1-1 | many | TRBV13 | . | CASSSTQGLTNTEAFF | TGTGCCAGCAGCTCTACACAGGGTTTGACGAACACTGAAGCTTTCTTT
TRBJ1-1 | many | TRBV5-1 | . | CASSLAQGGREAFF | TGCGCCAGCAGCTTGGCCCAGGGTGGTAGAGAAGCTTTCTTT
TRBJ1-2 | many | TRBV6-2/TRBV6-3 | . | CASRAGGANYGYTF | TGTGCCAGCAGGGCCGGGGGAGCTAACTATGGCTACACCTTC
TRBJ1-5 | many | TRBV3-1 | . | CASGTTENQPQHF | TGTGCCAGCGGGACAACTGAGAATCAGCCCCAGCATTTT
TRBJ1-5 | many | TRBV7-3 | TRBD1 | CASSLRGRQGSQPQHF | TGTGCCAGCAGCTTAAGGGGCCGACAGGGTAGTCAGCCCCAGCATTTT
TRBJ2-4 | . | TRBV4-1 | TRBD2 | CASSQGGLAVAKNIQYF | TGCGCCAGCAGCCAAGGAGGACTAGCGGTAGCCAAAAACATTCAGTACTTC
TRBJ1-2 | few | TRBV29-1 | TRBD1 | CSVEPKTGRDYGYTF | TGCAGCGTTGAACCAAAGACAGGGAGGGACTATGGCTACACCTTC
TRBJ2-4 | many | TRBV3-1 | . | CASSLHSKNIQYF | TGTGCCAGCAGCCTACATTCCAAAAACATTCAGTACTTC
TRBJ1-5 | few | TRBV20-1 | . | CSASGTYYSNQPQHF | TGCAGTGCTAGCGGGACATACTATAGCAATCAGCCCCAGCATTTT
TRBJ2-2 | many | TRBV30 | . | CAWSSDTGELFF | TGTGCCTGGAGTTCTGACACCGGGGAGCTGTTTTTT
TRBJ2-2 | . | TRBV25-1 | TRBD1 | CASSGPFRTGLTGELFF | TGTGCCAGCAGTGGCCCTTTCCGGACAGGGCTGACCGGGGAGCTGTTTTTT
TRBJ1-5 | once | TRBV12-3/TRBV12-4 | . | CASAGGVNQPQHF | TGTGCCAGCGCCGGAGGGGTCAATCAGCCCCAGCATTTT
TRBJ1-2 | few | TRBV9 | . | CASSVDGSSYGYTF | TGTGCCAGCAGCGTAGACGGGAGTAGCTATGGCTACACCTTC
TRBJ2-2 | . | TRBV5-1 | TRBD1 | CASSSTPGQGIGELFF | TGCGCCAGCAGCTCAACCCCGGGACAGGGTATCGGGGAGCTGTTTTTT
TRBJ2-7 | many | TRBV6-2/TRBV6-3 | . | CASSYSGEQYF | TGTGCCAGCAGTTATTCGGGTGAGCAGTACTTC
TRBJ2-5 | many | TRBV6-5 | . | CASSYGYQETQYF | TGTGCCAGCAGTTACGGGTACCAAGAGACCCAGTACTTC
TRBJ2-6 | few | TRBV12-3/TRBV12-4 | . | CASSPTGRTSGANVLTF | TGTGCCAGCAGCCCCACAGGGAGGACCTCTGGGGCCAACGTCCTGACTTTC
TRBJ2-5 | many | TRBV24-1 | . | CATSGPGLSSQYF | TGTGCCACCAGTGGCCCAGGTCTCTCTTCCCAGTACTTC
TRBJ2-7 | many | TRBV6-1 | TRBD2 | CASSEVAGGFYEQYF | TGTGCCAGCAGTGAAGTAGCGGGGGGCTTCTACGAGCAGTACTTC
TRBJ2-4 | many | TRBV27 | . | CASSLGAGSGKNIQYF | TGTGCCAGCAGTTTAGGTGCGGGTTCAGGCAAAAACATTCAGTACTTC
TRBJ1-1 | many | TRBV2 | . | CASSVGGGGTEAFF | TGTGCCAGCAGTGTGGGGGGGGGGGGCACTGAAGCTTTCTTT
TRBJ1-1 | few | TRBV6-2/TRBV6-3 | . | CAFSGGGGKAFF | TGTGCTTTCAGCGGGGGGGGAGGTAAGGCTTTCTTT
TRBJ2-4 | many | TRBV11-2 | . | CASSLEGFNKNIQYF | TGTGCCAGCAGCTTAGAGGGATTTAACAAAAACATTCAGTACTTC
TRBJ2-3 | few | TRBV29-1 | TRBD1 | CSVGQGEGDTQYF | TGCAGCGTTGGGCAGGGGGAAGGAGATACGCAGTATTTT
TRBJ1-2 | many | TRBV2 | TRBD1 | CASSIRGRGYGYTF | TGTGCCAGCAGCATCAGGGGGCGCGGGTATGGCTACACCTTC
TRBJ2-3 | few | TRBV28 | TRBD2 | CASSRRTSGRGTDTQYF | TGTGCCAGCAGTCGGAGGACTAGCGGGAGGGGCACAGATACGCAGTATTTT
TRBJ2-3 | . | TRBV20-1 | . | CSARPGGRSTDTQYF | TGCAGTGCTAGACCTGGGGGGCGGAGCACAGATACGCAGTATTTT
TRBJ2-4 | many | TRBV27 | TRBD2 | CASSLVGGRLAKNIQYF | TGTGCCAGCAGTTTGGTCGGGGGGAGGCTAGCCAAAAACATTCAGTACTTC
TRBJ1-6 | . | TRBV19 | TRBD1 | CASSLAGTENSPLHF | TGTGCCAGTAGTTTAGCCGGGACAGAGAATTCACCCCTCCACTTT
TRBJ1-1 | many | TRBV7-9 | TRBD1 | CASKPPGQLNTEAFF | TGTGCCAGCAAACCACCGGGACAGCTGAACACTGAAGCTTTCTTT
TRBJ2-7 | few | TRBV4-1 | . | CASSQDEAKSAHEQYF | TGCGCCAGCAGCCAAGATGAGGCGAAGAGCGCCCACGAGCAGTACTTC
TRBJ2-3 | . | TRBV11-3 | . | CASSRLGEPTDTQYF | TGTGCCAGCAGTCGACTGGGCGAGCCCACAGATACGCAGTATTTT
TRBJ1-1 | many | TRBV2 | . | CASSWGPQTEAFF | TGTGCCAGCAGTTGGGGGCCACAGACTGAAGCTTTCTTT
TRBJ1-1 | many | TRBV18 | TRBD1 | CASSRGQVWGEAFF | TGTGCCAGCTCACGGGGACAGGTGTGGGGTGAAGCTTTCTTT
TRBJ1-3 | . | TRBV6-1 | . | CASRSPGRTSGNTIYF | TGTGCCAGCAGATCTCCGGGACGGACCTCTGGAAACACCATATATTTT
TRBJ2-5 | many | TRBV7-2 | TRBD2 | CASSPAGGQETQYF | TGTGCCAGCAGCCCCGCGGGGGGCCAAGAGACCCAGTACTTC
TRBJ1-2 | . | TRBV20-1 | . | CSHRTYESGYTF | TGCAGTCATCGAACTTACGAGTCTGGCTACACCTTC
TRBJ2-5 | many | TRBV28 | . | CASISSWETQYF | TGTGCCAGCATCAGTTCCTGGGAGACCCAGTACTTC
TRBJ1-2 | . | TRBV7-9 | TRBD1 | CASSSQTGGDYGYTF | TGTGCCAGCAGCTCCCAGACAGGGGGCGACTATGGCTACACCTTC
TRBJ1-1 | few | TRBV6-5 | . | CASSYSNRFVRLNTEAFF | TGTGCCAGCAGTTACTCCAATAGATTCGTCAGGTTGAACACTGAAGCTTTCTTT
TRBJ1-2 | many | TRBV11-2 | . | CASSPGKGIGYGYTF | TGTGCCAGCAGCCCGGGAAAGGGGATAGGCTATGGCTACACCTTC
TRBJ1-2 | many | TRBV20-1 | . | CSAGGRGRGYGYTF | TGCAGTGCTGGAGGGAGGGGCAGAGGCTATGGCTACACCTTC
TRBJ2-7 | few | TRBV20-1 | . | CSARDLGLYEQYF | TGCAGTGCTAGAGATTTGGGGCTCTACGAGCAGTACTTC
TRBJ2-7 | . | TRBV27 | TRBD2 | CASSLKPGLAGDEQYF | TGTGCCAGCAGTTTAAAACCGGGACTAGCGGGAGACGAGCAGTACTTC
TRBJ1-4 | . | TRBV20-1 | . | CSAQNVVGATNEKLFF | TGCAGTGCTCAGAACGTGGTTGGCGCAACTAATGAAAAACTGTTTTTT
TRBJ1-1 | few | TRBV6-5 | TRBD1 | CASSYGQGTEAFF | TGTGCCAGCAGTTATGGACAGGGGACTGAAGCTTTCTTT
TRBJ1-1 | many | TRBV7-6 | . | CASSFIGQGMNTEAFF | TGTGCCAGCAGCTTCATAGGGCAGGGTATGAACACTGAAGCTTTCTTT
TRBJ1-1 | . | TRBV6-2/TRBV6-3 | . | CASSVTQNTEAFF | TGTGCCAGCAGTGTTACACAGAACACTGAAGCTTTCTTT
TRBJ2-5 | many | TRBV20-1 | . | CSARAASVSQETQYF | TGCAGTGCTAGAGCGGCTAGCGTGTCCCAAGAGACCCAGTACTTC
TRBJ2-5 | many | TRBV20-1 | . | CSARTSLETQYF | TGCAGTGCTAGAACTAGTTTGGAGACCCAGTACTTC
TRBJ2-3 | . | TRBV27 | . | CASSLPRGTDTQYF | TGTGCCAGCAGTTTACCAAGGGGCACAGATACGCAGTATTTT
TRBJ2-7 | many | TRBV11-2 | . | CASSLLSGSYEQYF | TGTGCCAGCAGCCTCCTCTCTGGATCCTACGAGCAGTACTTC
TRBJ1-2 | . | TRBV4-2 | TRBD1 | CASSQDRTGGDYGYTF | TGTGCCAGCAGCCAAGATCGAACAGGGGGAGACTATGGCTACACCTTC